The 24 T cell receptor beta chains presented below share a single source sample, sequenced in a study of tumor and adjacent non-tumor tissue in lung cancer. A modified ARM-PCR protocol with three rounds of nested PCR amplified TCRbeta. TCRdb used MiXCR to reprocess the multiplex PCR reads, holding one entry per CDR3 protein. The sample has 90,000 to 100,000 distinct CDR3 sequences; roughly 80% are singletons. RNA was extracted from bulk tissue without any cell sorting. This non-tumor lung sample came from over 3 cm beyond the tumor edge. Sequencing was done on a sample of distant non-tumor lung tissue. The receptors stem from a man aged 55 to 70 with small cell lung cancer.

About this clonotype itself: A read error is likely, as this CDR3 ends without the conserved phenylalanine or tryptophan. This chain joins TRBV20-1 and TRBJ2-2, with D perhaps matching TRBD1 or TRBD2 (5 bases each). The germline V gene has CDR1 DFQATT and CDR2 SNEGSKA (reference sequence). This CDR3 region has 12 residues. This CDR3 is CSAREGTGDLFS. The CDR3, as DNA: TGCAGTGCTAGAGAGGGCACCGGGGACCTGTTTTCT.

Turning to this clonotype: An end of the junction does not agree with germline; a read error may underlie this. The chain recombines TRBV6-5 with TRBJ1-2, with a weak D call TRBD1 (6 bases). This CDR3 contains 15 residues. Germline lookup yields CDR1 MNHEY and CDR2 SVGAGI. In DNA form, the CDR3 reads TGTGCCAGTAGTCTGCAAGCCGGGACAATCTATGGCTACACATTC. It codes for CASSLQAGTIYGYTF.

This clonotype showed up just a few times. The chain employs TRBV11-2 and TRBJ2-3; 8 nucleotides agree with TRBD1. Germline V gene sequence: CDR1 SGHAT, CDR2 FQNNGV. The CDR3 contains 15 residues. With V trimmed by 5 bases and J by 2 bases, 6 bases remained unmatched. The DNA of the CDR3 is TGTGCCAGCAGCCCGGGACAGGCGTACACAGATACGCAGTATTTT. Translating gives CASSPGQAYTDTQYF. Combining the CDR3 with reference TRBV11-2 and TRBJ2-3 gives the whole variable domain EAGVAQSPRYKIIEKRQSVAFWCNPISGHATLYWYQQILGQGPKLLIQFQNNGVVDDSQLPKDRFSAERLKGVDSTLKIQPAKLEDSAVYLCASSPGQAYTDTQYFGPGTRLTVL.

A word on this clonotype: One end of the junction does not line up with germline, which may come from a read error. The chain employs TRBV11-2 and TRBJ2-6; D tentatively reads TRBD1 or TRBD2 (5 bases each). The CDR3 length is 14 residues. Germline CDR1 is SGHAT and CDR2 is FQNNGV. CDR3 protein: CTSSKGSGANILTF. CDR3 sequence (DNA): TGTACGAGCAGCAAGGGATCCGGGGCCAACATCCTGACTTTC.

This clonotype has only a few counts. The CDR3 ends on some other residue instead of the conserved phenylalanine or tryptophan, so this is likely a read error. The rearrangement links TRBV29-1 to TRBJ2-3, with D maybe TRBD1 (6 bases). CDR3 length: 16 amino acids. Germline-derived CDR1 and CDR2 are SQVTM and ANQGSEA. CDR3 protein: CSVEDRYRVLFDTQYY. In DNA, the CDR3 is TGCAGCGTTGAAGATCGGTACAGGGTTCTTTTTGATACTCAGTATTAT.

For this clonotype: A read error may account for a junction end that differs from germline. J is TRBJ2-3 and V is TRBV11-1; no reliable D call. CDR1 and CDR2 (germline): SGHAT, FQDESV (reference sequence). CDR3 length: 15 residues. CDR3 DNA: TGTGACAGCAGCCTGGCGCTAACAAGCCCAGATACGCAATATTTT. Amino acids: CDSSLALTSPDTQYF. Full variable domain (outside the CDR3, taken from reference TRBV11-1 and TRBJ2-3): EAEVAQSPRYKITEKSQAVAFWCDPISGHATLYWYRQILGQGPELLVQFQDESVVDDSQLPKDRFSAERLKGVDSTLKIQPAELGDSAMYLCDSSLALTSPDTQYFGPGTRLTVL.

Comments on this clonotype: This may come from a read error, since a much larger clone is one base off. The chain has TRBV20-1 and TRBJ2-1; 9 bases line up with TRBD2. CDR3 length: 16 amino acids. Per the germline V gene, CDR1 is DFQATT and CDR2 is SNEGSKA (reference sequence). V was clipped by 3 bases and J by 3 bases; unmatched bases: 9. The CDR3 spells CSASELTSGYYNEQFF. The CDR3 region has the DNA TGCAGTGCTAGCGAATTGACTAGCGGTTACTACAATGAGCAGTTCTTC.

The V call is TRBV11-3, the J call TRBJ2-7, with TRBD2 as a possible D gene (6 bases). V lost 0 bases to trimming and J lost 12 bases, with 15 bases between them. Germline CDR1 reads SGHNT; CDR2 reads YENEEA. This CDR3 region has 13 residues. CDR3 residues: CASSLETSYKWYF. DNA for the CDR3: TGTGCCAGCAGCTTAGAAACTAGCTACAAGTGGTACTTC.

For this clonotype: One end of the junction varies from germline; a read error may be responsible. The V call is TRBV4-2, the J call TRBJ2-2, with 11 bases aligning to TRBD2. The CDR3 loop spans 15 amino acids. Germline values: CDR1 LGHNA, CDR2 YNFKEQ. DNA of the CDR3: TGTGCCAGCAAACTAGCGGGAGATGACGGCGGGAAGCTGTTTTTC. This gives the protein CASKLAGDDGGKLFF.

Details on this clonotype: The junction departs from germline at one end; a sequencing error may be responsible. The chain combines TRBV4-2 with TRBJ2-2; 7 bases agree with TRBD1. This CDR3 contains 16 residues. CDR1 is LGHNA, CDR2 YNFKEQ, per germline. CDR3 nucleotides: TGTGCCAGCACCCAAGATCTCAGGGCGAACACAGGGGAGCTATTTTTT. As protein: CASTQDLRANTGELFF.

Concerning this clonotype: A much larger clone lies a single base off, so this may be a read error. V and J are TRBV2 and TRBJ2-7, with D unclear. The CDR3 is 12 residues long. In germline, CDR1 is SNHLY, CDR2 FYNNEI. V was cut by 8 bases and J by 2 bases, with 10 bases left in between. CDR3 nucleotides: TGTGCCAGCGGGCAGCTCGCCTACGAGCAGTACTTC. Amino acid sequence: CASGQLAYEQYF.

This clonotype has a handful of counts. The genes are TRBV20-1 and TRBJ2-1; TRBD1 is a possible D gene (5 bases). Deletions cut 1 base from V and 0 bases from J, with 10 bases between. Germline CDR1 is DFQATT and CDR2 is SNEGSKA (reference sequence). This CDR3 contains 15 residues. The CDR3 region is CSARAPDISYNEQFF. The CDR3 DNA is TGCAGTGCTAGAGCCCCGGACATCTCCTACAATGAGCAGTTCTTC.

Points on this clonotype: One end of the junction fails to match germline, which may point to a read error. This rearrangement joins TRBV13 to TRBJ2-1; 7 bases agree with TRBD2. This CDR3 contains 13 residues. The germline CDR1 and CDR2 sequences are PRHDT and FYEKMQ (reference sequence). This CDR3 reads CASYSGGSNKQFF. In DNA, the CDR3 is TGTGCCAGCTACTCCGGCGGGAGCAATAAGCAGTTCTTC.

In regard to this clonotype: A much larger clone lies one base from this, so it may be a read error. The chain combines TRBV20-1 with TRBJ2-3; a possible D gene is TRBD2 (6 bases). The V end was cut by 6 bases, the J end by 8 bases, with 21 bases between. Germline V gene lookup returns CDR1 DFQATT and CDR2 SNEGSKA (reference sequence). CDR3 length: 14 amino acids. The DNA for the CDR3 is TGCAGTGCCAGAAGGGGCGGGACGTCAGGTACGCAGTATTTT. Its protein product is CSARRGGTSGTQYF.

This clonotype was detected once. This rearrangement joins TRBV4-1 to TRBJ2-7; 7 positions match TRBD2. This CDR3 is 16 amino acids long. The V and J ends lost 4 bases and 7 bases, in that order; junction bases with no gene match: 16. CDR1 is MGHRA, CDR2 YSYEKL, per germline. The CDR3 protein is CASSPELARGPVEQYF. The CDR3 DNA sequence: TGCGCCAGCAGCCCTGAACTAGCGAGAGGGCCCGTGGAGCAGTACTTC.

Comments on this clonotype: As the CDR3 is not closed by the conserved phenylalanine or tryptophan, this likely results from a read error. CDR3 in amino acids: CASSLTGLAYEKLFL. Here the CDR3 DNA reads TGTGCCAGCAGTTTAACCGGACTGGCCTATGAAAAACTGTTTCTT. This sequence joins TRBV11-2 and TRBJ1-4; unclear D gene. The CDR3 runs 15 residues. Trimming pared 6 bases from V and 6 bases from J, leaving 17 bases between. CDR1 and CDR2 from the germline V gene are SGHAT and FQNNGV.

Remarks on this clonotype: The junction does not match germline at one end; this may be a read error. This chain joins TRBV5-1 and TRBJ2-1; perhaps TRBD1 as D (5 bases). Per the germline V gene, CDR1 is SGHRS and CDR2 is YFSETQ. The CDR3 extends over 15 amino acids. The CDR3 sequence is CASSFGAPDANEQFF. CDR3 in DNA: TGCGCTAGCAGCTTTGGGGCCCCGGATGCCAATGAGCAGTTCTTC. Drawing the rest from reference TRBV5-1 and TRBJ2-1, the complete variable domain is KAGVTQTPRYLIKTRGQQVTLSCSPISGHRSVSWYQQTPGQGLQFLFEYFSETQRNKGNFPGRFSGRQFSNSRSEMNVSTLELGDSALYLCASSFGAPDANEQFFGPGTRLTVL.

Details on this clonotype: A much larger clone differs by one base, so this may be a read error. V is TRBV7-9 and J is TRBJ2-2; D not resolved. V was trimmed by 4 bases and J by 0 bases, leaving 6 bases between them. This CDR3 spans 14 amino acids. Germline V lookup: CDR1 SEHNR, CDR2 FQNEAQ (reference sequence). The CDR3 nucleotides read TGTGCCAGCAGCTCGATAGCGAACACCGGGGAGCTGTTTTTT. The encoded protein is CASSSIANTGELFF.

The chain has TRBV7-8 and TRBJ1-5; D perhaps matches TRBD1 (5 bases). Germline values: CDR1 SGHVS, CDR2 FQNEAQ. This CDR3 region has 13 residues. Trimming took 5 bases from V and 7 from J, leaving 12 bases between them. CDR3 loop: CASSNGRGQPQHF. CDR3 DNA: TGTGCCAGCAGCAACGGAAGGGGCCAGCCCCAGCATTTT.

A note on this clonotype: The CDR3 does not end in the conserved phenylalanine or tryptophan, so this is likely a read error. The chain is built from TRBV20-1 and TRBJ1-4; D gene ambiguous. The CDR3 extends over 16 amino acids. CDR1 and CDR2 from the germline V gene are DFQATT and SNEGSKA (reference sequence). Trimming removed 0 bases at V and 6 bases at J, with 17 bases between. The CDR3 region is CSARDLGLVTDEKLFL. The CDR3, as DNA: TGCAGTGCTAGAGATCTCGGGCTTGTTACAGATGAAAAACTGTTTCTT.

This clonotype was observed a few times. Compared with germline, one end of the junction differs, possibly owing to a read error. The V call is TRBV5-4, the J call TRBJ1-1; TRBD1 matches 10 bases. CDR1 is SGHNT, CDR2 YYREEE, per germline (reference sequence). The CDR3 is made up of 15 amino acids. CDR3 sequence reads: CASSSRTGGITKAFF. CDR3 bases: TGTGCCAGTAGCTCACGGACAGGGGGAATCACTAAAGCTTTCTTT.

V is TRBV5-4 and J is TRBJ2-5; D is possibly TRBD2 (5 bases). Per the germline V gene, CDR1 is SGHNT and CDR2 is YYREEE (reference sequence). The V end lost 0 bases, the J end lost 7 bases, and 13 bases lay between the germline ends. This CDR3 is 14 amino acids long. The CDR3 bases are TGTGCCAGCAGCTTGGCAATACGGGAAGTGACCCAGTACTTC. It yields the protein CASSLAIREVTQYF.

Concerning this clonotype itself: Mismatch with germline at one junction end may stem from a read error. This chain joins TRBV4-1 and TRBJ1-1; tentatively, D is TRBD1 (5 bases). Per germline, CDR1 MGHRA and CDR2 YSYEKL. The CDR3 spans 18 residues. Here the CDR3 reads CASSQDVGGGGGSTEAIF. In nucleotides, the CDR3 is TGCGCCAGCAGCCAAGATGTGGGGGGAGGAGGAGGGAGCACTGAAGCTATCTTT.

Details on this clonotype: Being one base from a much bigger clone, this may be a read error. V is TRBV20-1 and J is TRBJ2-1, with D perhaps TRBD1 (6 bases). CDR3 length: 13 amino acids. Germline CDR1 and CDR2: DFQATT and SNEGSKA (reference sequence). In DNA, the CDR3 is TGCAGTGCTAGAGTTCCAGGGGCGAATGCGCAGTTCTTC. Protein: CSARVPGANAQFF.